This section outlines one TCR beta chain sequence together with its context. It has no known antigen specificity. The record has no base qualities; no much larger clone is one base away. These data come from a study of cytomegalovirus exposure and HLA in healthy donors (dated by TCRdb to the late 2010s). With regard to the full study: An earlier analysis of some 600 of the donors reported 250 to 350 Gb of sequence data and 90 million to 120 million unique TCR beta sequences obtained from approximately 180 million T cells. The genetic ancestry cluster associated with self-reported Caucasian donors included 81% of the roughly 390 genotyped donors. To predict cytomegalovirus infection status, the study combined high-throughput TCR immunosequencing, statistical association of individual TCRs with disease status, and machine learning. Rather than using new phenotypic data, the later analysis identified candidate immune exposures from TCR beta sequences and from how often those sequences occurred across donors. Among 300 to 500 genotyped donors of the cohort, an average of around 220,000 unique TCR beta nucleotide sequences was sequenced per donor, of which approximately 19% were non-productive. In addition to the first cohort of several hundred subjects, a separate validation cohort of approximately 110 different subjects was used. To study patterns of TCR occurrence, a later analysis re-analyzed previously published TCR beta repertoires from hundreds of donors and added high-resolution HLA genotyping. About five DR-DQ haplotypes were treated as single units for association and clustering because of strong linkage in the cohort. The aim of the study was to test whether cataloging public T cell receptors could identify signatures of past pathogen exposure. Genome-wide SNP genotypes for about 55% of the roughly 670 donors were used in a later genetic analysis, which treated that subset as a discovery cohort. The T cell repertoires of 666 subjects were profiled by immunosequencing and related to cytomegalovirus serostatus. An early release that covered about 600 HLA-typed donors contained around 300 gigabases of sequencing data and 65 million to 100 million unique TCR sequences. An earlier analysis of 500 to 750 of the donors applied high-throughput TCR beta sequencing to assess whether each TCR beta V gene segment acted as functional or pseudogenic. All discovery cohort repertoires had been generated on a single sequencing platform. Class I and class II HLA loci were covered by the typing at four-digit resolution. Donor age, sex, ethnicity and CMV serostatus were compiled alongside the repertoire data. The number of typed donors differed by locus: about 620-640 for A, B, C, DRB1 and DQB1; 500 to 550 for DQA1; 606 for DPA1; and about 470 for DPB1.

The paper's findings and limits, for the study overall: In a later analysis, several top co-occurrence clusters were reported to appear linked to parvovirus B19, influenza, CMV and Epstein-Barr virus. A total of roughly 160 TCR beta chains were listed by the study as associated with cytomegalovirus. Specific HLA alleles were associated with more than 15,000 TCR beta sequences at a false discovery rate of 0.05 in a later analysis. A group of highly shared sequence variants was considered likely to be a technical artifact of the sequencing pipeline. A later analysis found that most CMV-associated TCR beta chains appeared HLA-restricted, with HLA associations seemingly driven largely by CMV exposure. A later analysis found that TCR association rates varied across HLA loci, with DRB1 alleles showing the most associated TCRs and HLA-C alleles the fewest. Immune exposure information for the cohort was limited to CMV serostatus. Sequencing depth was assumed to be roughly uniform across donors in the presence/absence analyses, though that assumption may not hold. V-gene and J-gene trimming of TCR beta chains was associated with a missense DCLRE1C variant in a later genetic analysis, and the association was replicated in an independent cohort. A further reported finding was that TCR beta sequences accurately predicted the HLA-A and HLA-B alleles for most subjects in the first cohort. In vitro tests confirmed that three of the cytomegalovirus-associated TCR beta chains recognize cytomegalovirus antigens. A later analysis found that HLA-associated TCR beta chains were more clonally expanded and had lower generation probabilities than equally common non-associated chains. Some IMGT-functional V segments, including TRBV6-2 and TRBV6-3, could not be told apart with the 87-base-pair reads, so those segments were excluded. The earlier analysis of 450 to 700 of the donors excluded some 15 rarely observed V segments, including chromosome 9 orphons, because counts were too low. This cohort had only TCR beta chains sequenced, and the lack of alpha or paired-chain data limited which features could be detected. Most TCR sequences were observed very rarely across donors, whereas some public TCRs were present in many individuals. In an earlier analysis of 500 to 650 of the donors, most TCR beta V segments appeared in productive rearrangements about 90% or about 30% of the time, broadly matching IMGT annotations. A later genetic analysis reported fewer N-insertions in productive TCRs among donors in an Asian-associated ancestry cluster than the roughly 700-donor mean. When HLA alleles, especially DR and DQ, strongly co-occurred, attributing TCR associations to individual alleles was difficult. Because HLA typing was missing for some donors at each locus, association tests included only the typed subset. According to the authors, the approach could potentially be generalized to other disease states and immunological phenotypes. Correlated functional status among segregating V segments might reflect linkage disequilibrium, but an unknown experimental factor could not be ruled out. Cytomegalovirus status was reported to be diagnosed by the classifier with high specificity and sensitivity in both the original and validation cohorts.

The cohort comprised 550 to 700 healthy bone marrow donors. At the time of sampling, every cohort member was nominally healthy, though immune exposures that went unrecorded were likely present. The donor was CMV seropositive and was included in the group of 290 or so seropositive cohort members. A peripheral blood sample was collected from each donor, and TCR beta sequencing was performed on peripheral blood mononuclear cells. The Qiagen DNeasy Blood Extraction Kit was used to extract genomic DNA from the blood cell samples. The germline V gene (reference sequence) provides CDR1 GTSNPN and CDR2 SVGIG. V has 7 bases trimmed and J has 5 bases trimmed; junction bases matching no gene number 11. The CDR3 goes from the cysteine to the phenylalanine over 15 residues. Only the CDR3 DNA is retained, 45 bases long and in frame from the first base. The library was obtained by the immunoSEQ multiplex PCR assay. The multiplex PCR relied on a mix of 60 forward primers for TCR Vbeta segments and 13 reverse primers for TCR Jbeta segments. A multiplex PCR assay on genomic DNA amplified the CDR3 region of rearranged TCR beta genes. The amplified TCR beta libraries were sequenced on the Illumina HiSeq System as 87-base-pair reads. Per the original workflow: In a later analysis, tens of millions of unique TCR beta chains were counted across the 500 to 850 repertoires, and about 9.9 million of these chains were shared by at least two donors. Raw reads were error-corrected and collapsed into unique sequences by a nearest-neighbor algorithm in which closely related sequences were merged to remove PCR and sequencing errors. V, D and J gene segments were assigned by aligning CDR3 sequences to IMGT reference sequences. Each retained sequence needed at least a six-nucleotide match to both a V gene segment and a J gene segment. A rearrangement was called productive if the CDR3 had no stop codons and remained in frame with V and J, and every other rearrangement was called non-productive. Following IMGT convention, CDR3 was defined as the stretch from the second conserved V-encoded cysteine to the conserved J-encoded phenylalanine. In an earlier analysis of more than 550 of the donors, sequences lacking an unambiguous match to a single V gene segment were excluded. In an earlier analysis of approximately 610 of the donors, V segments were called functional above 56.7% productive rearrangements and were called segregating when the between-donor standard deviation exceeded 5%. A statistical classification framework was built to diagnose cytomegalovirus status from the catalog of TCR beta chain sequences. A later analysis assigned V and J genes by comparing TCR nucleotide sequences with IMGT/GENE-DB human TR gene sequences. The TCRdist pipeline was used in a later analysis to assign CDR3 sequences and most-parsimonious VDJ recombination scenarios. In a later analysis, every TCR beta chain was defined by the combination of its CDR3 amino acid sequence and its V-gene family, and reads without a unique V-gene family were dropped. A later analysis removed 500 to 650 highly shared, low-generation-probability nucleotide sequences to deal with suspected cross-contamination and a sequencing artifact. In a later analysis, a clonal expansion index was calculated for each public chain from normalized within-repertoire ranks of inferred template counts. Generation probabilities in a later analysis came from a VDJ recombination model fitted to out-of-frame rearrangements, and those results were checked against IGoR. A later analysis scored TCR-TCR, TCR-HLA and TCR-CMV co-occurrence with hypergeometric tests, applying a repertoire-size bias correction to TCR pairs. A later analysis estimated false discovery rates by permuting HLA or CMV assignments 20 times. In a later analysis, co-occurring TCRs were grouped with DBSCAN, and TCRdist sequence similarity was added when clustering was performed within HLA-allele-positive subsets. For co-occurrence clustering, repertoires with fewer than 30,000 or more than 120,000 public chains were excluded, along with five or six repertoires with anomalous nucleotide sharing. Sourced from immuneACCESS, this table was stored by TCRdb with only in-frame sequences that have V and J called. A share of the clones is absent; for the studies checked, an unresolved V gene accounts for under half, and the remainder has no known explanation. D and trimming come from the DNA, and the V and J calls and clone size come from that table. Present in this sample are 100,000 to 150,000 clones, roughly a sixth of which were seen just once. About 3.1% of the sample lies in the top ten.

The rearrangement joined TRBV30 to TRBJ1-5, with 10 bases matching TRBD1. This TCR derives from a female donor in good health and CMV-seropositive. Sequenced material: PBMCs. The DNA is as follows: TGTGCCTCGACAGGGGGCGCGGGGGGATATCAGCCCCAGCATTTT. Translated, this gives CASTGGAGGYQPQHF.